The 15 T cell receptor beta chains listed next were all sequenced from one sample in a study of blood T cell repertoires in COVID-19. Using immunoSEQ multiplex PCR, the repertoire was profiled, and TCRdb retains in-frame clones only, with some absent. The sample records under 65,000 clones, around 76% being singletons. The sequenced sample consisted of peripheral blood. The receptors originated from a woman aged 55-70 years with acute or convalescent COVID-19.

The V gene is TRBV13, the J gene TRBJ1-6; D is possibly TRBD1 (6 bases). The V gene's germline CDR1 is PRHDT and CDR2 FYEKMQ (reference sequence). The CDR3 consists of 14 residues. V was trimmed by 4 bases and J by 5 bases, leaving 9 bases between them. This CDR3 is CASSSDSNNSPLHF. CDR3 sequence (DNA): TGTGCCAGCAGCTCGGACAGCAATAATTCACCCCTCCACTTT. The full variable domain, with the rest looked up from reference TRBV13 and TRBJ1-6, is AAGVIQSPRHLIKEKRETATLKCYPIPRHDTVYWYQQGPGQDPQFLISFYEKMQSDKGSIPDRFSAQQFSDYHSELNMSSLELGDSALYFCASSSDSNNSPLHFGNGTRLTVT.

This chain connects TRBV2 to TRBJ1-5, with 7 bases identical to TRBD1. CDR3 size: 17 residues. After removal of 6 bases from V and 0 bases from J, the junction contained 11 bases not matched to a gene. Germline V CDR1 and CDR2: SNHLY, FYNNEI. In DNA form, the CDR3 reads TGTGCCAGCAGCCGGGACAGCCAAGGGGATAGCAATCAGCCCCAGCATTTT. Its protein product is CASSRDSQGDSNQPQHF.

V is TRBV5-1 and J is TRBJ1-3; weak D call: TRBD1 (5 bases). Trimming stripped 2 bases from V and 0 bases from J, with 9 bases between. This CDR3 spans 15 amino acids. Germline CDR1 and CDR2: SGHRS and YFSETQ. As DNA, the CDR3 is TGCGCCAGCAGCTTCGACAGTGCCTCTGGAAACACCATATATTTT. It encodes CASSFDSASGNTIYF.

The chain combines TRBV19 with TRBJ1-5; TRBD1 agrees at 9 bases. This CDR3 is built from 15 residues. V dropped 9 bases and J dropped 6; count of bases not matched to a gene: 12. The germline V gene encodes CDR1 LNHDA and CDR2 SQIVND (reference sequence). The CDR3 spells CASRKGQGRSQPQHF. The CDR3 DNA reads TGTGCCAGCCGAAAGGGACAGGGAAGGAGTCAGCCCCAGCATTTT.

This CDR3 is CASRWTGNYNQPQHF. The CDR3 bases are TGTGCCAGCAGATGGACAGGGAACTACAATCAGCCCCAGCATTTT. The genes are TRBV6-7 and TRBJ1-5, with 8 positions matching TRBD1. TRBV6-7 is reported as an ORF; its role is uncertain. CDR3 length: 15 residues. Losses at the gene ends were 6 bases for V and 3 bases for J; bases not matched to a gene: 7.

CDR3 sequence reads: CATSDETGWGYTF. In DNA, the CDR3 is TGTGCCACCAGTGATGAAACAGGTTGGGGCTACACCTTC. The rearrangement links TRBV24-1 to TRBJ1-2; perhaps TRBD1 as D (5 bases). The CDR3 extends over 13 amino acids. CDR1 KGHDR and CDR2 SFDVKD come from the germline V gene. Trimming cost V 3 bases and J 8 bases, with 12 bases left between them.

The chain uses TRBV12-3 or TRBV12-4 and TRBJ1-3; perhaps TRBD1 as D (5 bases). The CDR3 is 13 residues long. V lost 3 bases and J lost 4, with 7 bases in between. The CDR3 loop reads CASSLGRGNTIYF. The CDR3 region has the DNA TGTGCCAGCAGTTTGGGGCGGGGAAACACCATATATTTT.

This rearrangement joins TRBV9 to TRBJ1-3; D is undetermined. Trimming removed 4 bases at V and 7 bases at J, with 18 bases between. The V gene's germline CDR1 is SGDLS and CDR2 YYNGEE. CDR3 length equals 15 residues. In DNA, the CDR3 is TGTGCCAGCAGCTCCGAGGACTCGTCCGGGAACACCATATATTTT. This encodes CASSSEDSSGNTIYF.

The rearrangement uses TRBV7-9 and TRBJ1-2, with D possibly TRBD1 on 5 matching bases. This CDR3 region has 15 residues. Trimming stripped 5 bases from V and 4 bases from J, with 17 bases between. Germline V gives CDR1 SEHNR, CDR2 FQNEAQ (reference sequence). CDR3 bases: TGTGCCAGCAGCCTCGGCGGGGGTTCATTCTATGGCTACACCTTC. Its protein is CASSLGGGSFYGYTF.

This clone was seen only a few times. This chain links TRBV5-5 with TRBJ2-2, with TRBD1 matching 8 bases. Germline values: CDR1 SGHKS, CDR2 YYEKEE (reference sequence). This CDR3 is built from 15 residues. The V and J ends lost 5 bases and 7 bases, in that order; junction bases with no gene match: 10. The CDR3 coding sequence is TGTGCCAGCAGTCCTGTCGCAGGGGGCAACGGGGAGCTGTTTTTT. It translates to CASSPVAGGNGELFF.

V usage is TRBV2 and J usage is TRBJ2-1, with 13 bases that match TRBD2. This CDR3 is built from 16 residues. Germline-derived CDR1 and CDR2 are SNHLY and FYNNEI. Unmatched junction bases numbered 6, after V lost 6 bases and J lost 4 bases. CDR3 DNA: TGTGCCAGCAGAGCTACTAGCGGGGGGGGTTACAATGAGCAGTTCTTC. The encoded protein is CASRATSGGGYNEQFF.

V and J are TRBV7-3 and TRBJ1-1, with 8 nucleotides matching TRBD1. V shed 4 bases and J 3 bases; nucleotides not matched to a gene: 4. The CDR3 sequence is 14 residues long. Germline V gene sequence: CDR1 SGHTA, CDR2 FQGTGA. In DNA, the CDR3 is TGTGCCAGCAGCTCAGACAGGGGCGACACTGAAGCTTTCTTT. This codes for CASSSDRGDTEAFF.

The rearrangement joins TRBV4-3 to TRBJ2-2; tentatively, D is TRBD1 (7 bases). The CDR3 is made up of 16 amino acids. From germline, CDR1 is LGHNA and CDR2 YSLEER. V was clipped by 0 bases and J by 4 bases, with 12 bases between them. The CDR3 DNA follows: TGCGCCAGCAGCCAAGATGGACAGGAGGGCACCGGGGAGCTGTTTTTT. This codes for CASSQDGQEGTGELFF.

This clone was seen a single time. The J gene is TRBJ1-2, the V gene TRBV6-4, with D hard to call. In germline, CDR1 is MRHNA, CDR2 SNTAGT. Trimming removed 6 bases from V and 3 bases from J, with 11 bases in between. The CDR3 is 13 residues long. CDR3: CASRNDLDYGYTF. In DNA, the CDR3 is TGTGCCAGCAGGAACGACTTGGACTATGGCTACACCTTC.

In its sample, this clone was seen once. The CDR3 nucleotides read TGTGCCAGCAGTTACGCCGGACGGGGGAGGGTTGATACGCAGTATTTT. Translated, it gives CASSYAGRGRVDTQYF. J is TRBJ2-3 and V is TRBV6-2 or TRBV6-3; 7 bases agree with TRBD2. V shed 2 bases and J 6 bases; nucleotides not matched to a gene: 11. Germline V gene data show CDR1 as MNHEY and CDR2 as SVGEGT. CDR3 length: 16 residues.